A single T cell receptor beta chain is shown here with its context. Its antigen remains unidentified. These data come from a study of shared clonotypes between healthy human individuals. Findings and limits, study-wide: Clonotypes shared by all four sorted-subset donors had higher generation probabilities than non-shared clonotypes. Some naive CD4 clonotypes, roughly 4.5%, turned up in common across a few donors. Naive subsets generally had larger estimated richness than memory subsets.

Germline values: CDR1 LNHNV, CDR2 YYDKDF (reference sequence). V lost 3 bases to trimming and J lost 6 bases; unmatched junction nucleotides: 4. The CDR3 runs 14 residues. Using immunoSEQ multiplex PCR, the repertoire was profiled, and TCRdb retains in-frame clones only, with some absent. The sample lists about 2.4 million clones; roughly 93% were seen once. The rearrangement joins TRBV15 to TRBJ2-1; 8 bases match TRBD1. Sequencing input: naive CD4+ T cells from PBMCs. Subset denoted: CD45RA+ positively selected. The sequence derives from a man aged 18 to 29 in good health. Some clones in this sample may be carry-over from other donors' samples. The CDR3 DNA reads as TGTGCCACCAGCAGGTCACAGGGGGGCAATGAGCAGTTCTTC. It codes for CATSRSQGGNEQFF. Supplemented by reference TRBV15 and TRBJ2-1, the full variable domain reads DAMVIQNPRYQVTQFGKPVTLSCSQTLNHNVMYWYQQKSSQAPKLLFHYYDKDFNNEADTPDNFQSRRPNTSFCFLDIRSPGLGDTAMYLCATSRSQGGNEQFFGPGTRLTVL.